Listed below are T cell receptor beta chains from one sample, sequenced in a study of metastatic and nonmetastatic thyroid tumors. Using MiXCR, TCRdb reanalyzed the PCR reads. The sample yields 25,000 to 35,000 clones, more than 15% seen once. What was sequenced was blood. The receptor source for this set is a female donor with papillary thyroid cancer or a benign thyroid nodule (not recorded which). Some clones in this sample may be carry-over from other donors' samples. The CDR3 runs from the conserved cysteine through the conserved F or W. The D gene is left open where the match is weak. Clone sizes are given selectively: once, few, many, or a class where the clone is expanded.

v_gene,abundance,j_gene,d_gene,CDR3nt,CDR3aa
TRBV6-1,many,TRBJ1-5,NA,TGTGCCACTTCAATTGCCAGTAACAATCAGCCCCAGCATTTT,CATSIASNNQPQHF
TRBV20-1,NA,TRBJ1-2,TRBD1,TGCAGTGCTAGAGGGACAGGGGGCATTTGTGGCTACACCTTC,CSARGTGGICGYTF
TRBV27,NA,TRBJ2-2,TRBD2,TGTGTCAGCAGTTTTCTCCTGCGGGGGTGCGGGGAGCTGTTTTTT,CVSSFLLRGCGELFF
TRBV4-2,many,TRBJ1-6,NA,TGTGCCAGCAGCCAAGATAGCCCGGGGGGAGGTAATTCACCCCTCCACTTT,CASSQDSPGGGNSPLHF
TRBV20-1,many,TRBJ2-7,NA,TGCAGTGCTCCGCTGAGGGGATACGAGCAGTACTTC,CSAPLRGYEQYF
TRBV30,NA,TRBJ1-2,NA,TGTGCCTGGATTAATCCCTATGGCTACACCTTC,CAWINPYGYTF
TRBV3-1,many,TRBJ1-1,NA,TGTGCCAGCAGCCAATTTGGACGGACAGCTTTGCCCTCTGGGCTCACTGAAGCTTTCTTT,CASSQFGRTALPSGLTEAFF
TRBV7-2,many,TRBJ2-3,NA,TGTGCCAGCAGCTTAAGTCCGGTTACAGATACGCAGTATTTT,CASSLSPVTDTQYF
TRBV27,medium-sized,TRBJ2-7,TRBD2,TGTGCCAGCAGTTTATGGGGCGGGGGAAAGGGGCGGCAGTACTTC,CASSLWGGGKGRQYF
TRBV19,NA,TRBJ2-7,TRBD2,TGTGCCAGTAGTAAAGGGGGACTAGCGGGAGTTCGCTACGAGCAGTACTTC,CASSKGGLAGVRYEQYF
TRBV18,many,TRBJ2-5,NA,TGTGCCAGCTCACCAGCTCTAGGGGAGACCCAGTACTTC,CASSPALGETQYF
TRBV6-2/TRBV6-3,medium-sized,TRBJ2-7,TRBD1,TGTGCCAGCAGCCACAGGGGGTCCTACGAGCAGTACTTC,CASSHRGSYEQYF
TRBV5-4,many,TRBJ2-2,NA,TGTGCCAGCAGCTTGGGCCTCGAGGACACCGGGGAGCTGTTTTTT,CASSLGLEDTGELFF
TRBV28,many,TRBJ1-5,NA,TGTGCCAGCAGTTCGTCCAGGGTGGTGGATCAGCCCCAGCATTTT,CASSSSRVVDQPQHF
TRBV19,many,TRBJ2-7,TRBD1,TGTGCCAGTAGTCCAACAGGGGTCAGCTCCTACGAGCAGTACTTC,CASSPTGVSSYEQYF
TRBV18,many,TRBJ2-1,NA,TGTGCCAGCTCACCGGGCGATGAGCAGTTCTTC,CASSPGDEQFF
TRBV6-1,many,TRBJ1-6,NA,TGTGCCAGCACTCCCCGGGGCAGCCGAAATTCACCCCTCCACTTT,CASTPRGSRNSPLHF
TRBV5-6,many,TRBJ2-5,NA,TGTGCCAGCAGCTTGAACATGGCCATCCAAGAGACCCAGTACTTC,CASSLNMAIQETQYF
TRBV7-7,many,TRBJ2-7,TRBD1,TGTGCCAGCAGCTTAGAGGGGGGACAGGGGGCGAAGTACGAGCAGTACTTC,CASSLEGGQGAKYEQYF
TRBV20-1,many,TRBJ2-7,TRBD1,TGCAGTGCTAGAGCCGTCGACAGGGGGCGCAACGAGCAGTACTTC,CSARAVDRGRNEQYF
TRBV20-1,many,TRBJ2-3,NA,TGCAGTGCTAGGTCTAGTGTCACAGATACGCAGTATTTT,CSARSSVTDTQYF
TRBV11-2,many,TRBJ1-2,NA,TGTGCCAGCAGCTTAGATAGGGCTAGCTATGGCTACACCTTC,CASSLDRASYGYTF
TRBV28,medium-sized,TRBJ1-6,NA,TGTGCCAGCAGTTCGATGGGGTTGTCCCTCCACTTT,CASSSMGLSLHF
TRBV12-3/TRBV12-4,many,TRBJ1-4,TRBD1,TGTGCCAGCAGTTTCGGGACAGGGGTCGAGAAACTGTTTTTT,CASSFGTGVEKLFF